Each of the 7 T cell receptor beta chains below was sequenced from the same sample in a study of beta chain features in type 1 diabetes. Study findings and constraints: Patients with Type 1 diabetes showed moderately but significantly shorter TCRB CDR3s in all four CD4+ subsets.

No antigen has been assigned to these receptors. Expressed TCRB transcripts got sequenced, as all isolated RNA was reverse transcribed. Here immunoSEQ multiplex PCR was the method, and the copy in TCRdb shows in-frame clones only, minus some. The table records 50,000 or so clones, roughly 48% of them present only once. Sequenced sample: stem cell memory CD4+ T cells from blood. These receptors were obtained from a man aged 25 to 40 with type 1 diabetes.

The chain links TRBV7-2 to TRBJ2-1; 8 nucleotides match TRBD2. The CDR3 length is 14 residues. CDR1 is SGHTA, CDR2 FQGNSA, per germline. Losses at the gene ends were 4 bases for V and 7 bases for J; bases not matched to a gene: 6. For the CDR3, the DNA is TGTGCCAGCAGCTCCACGACTAGCGTGAATGAGCAGTTCTTC. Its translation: CASSSTTSVNEQFF.

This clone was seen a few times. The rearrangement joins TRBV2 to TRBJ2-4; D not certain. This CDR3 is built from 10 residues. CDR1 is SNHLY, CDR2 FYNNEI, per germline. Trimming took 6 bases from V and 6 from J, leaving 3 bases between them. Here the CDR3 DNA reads TGTGCCAGCAGCCTAAACATTCAGTACTTC. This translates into CASSLNIQYF.

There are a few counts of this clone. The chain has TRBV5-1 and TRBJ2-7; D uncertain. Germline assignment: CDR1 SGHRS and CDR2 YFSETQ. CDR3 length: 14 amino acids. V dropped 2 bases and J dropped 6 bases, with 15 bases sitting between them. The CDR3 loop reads CASSLGRPFSEQYF. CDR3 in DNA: TGCGCCAGCAGCTTAGGCAGGCCCTTCTCCGAGCAGTACTTC.

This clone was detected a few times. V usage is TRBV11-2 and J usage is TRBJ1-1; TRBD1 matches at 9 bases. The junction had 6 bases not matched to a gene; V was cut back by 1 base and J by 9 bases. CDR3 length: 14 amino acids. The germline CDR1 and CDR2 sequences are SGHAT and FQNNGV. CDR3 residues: CASSLVPGQGKAFF. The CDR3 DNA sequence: TGTGCCAGCAGCTTAGTCCCCGGACAGGGGAAAGCTTTCTTT.

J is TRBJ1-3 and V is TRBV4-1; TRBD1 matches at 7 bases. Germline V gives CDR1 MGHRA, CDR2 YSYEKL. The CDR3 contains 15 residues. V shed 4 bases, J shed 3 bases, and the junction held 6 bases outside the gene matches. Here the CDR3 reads CASSLFGTDGNTIYF. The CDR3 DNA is TGCGCCAGCAGCCTATTTGGGACAGATGGAAACACCATATATTTT.

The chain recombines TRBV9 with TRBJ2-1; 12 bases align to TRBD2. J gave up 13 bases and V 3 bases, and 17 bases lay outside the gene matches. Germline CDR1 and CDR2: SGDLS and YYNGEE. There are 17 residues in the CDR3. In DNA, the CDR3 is TGTGCCAGCAGCGCCACTGGACAGGGACTAGCGGGCATTCCCCAGTTCTTC. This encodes CASSATGQGLAGIPQFF.

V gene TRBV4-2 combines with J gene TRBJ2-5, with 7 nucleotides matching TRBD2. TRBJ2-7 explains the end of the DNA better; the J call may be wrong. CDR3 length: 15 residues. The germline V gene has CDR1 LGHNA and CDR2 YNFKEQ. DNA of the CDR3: TGTGCCAGCAGCCAAGATGGGAGGGAATCCTACGAGCAGTACTTC. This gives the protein CASSQDGRESYEQYF.